The entry below gives a single T cell receptor (beta chain) sequence along with its context. These data belong to a study of T-cell memory formation after mild COVID-19. The CDR3 covers 15 residues. V gave up 7 bases and J gave up 2 bases, with 15 bases separating them. Germline assignment: CDR1 SGHTA and CDR2 FQGNSA. MiXCR, run by TCRdb on the 5' RACE reads, gives a single entry per CDR3 protein. The sample includes 150,000 to 200,000 distinct CDR3 sequences, 16% of them seen just once. The J gene is TRBJ2-1, the V gene TRBV7-2, with a possible D match to TRBD1 (6 bases). The sequenced material came from PBMCs or a T cell subset sorted from them (not recorded which). This receptor was identified in an adult woman who had mild COVID-19 (a few samples of this study predate the infection). Cell type and time point are not known. CDR3 protein: CASTSRGGPYNEQFF. For the CDR3, the DNA is TGTGCCAGCACCTCCAGGGGCGGCCCCTACAATGAGCAGTTCTTC. The full variable domain, its missing parts supplied by reference TRBV7-2 and TRBJ2-1, is GAGVSQSPSNKVTEKGKDVELRCDPISGHTALYWYRQSLGQGLEFLIYFQGNSAPDKSGLPSDRFSAERTGGSVSTLTIQRTQQEDSAVYLCASTSRGGPYNEQFFGPGTRLTVL.